This is a list of T cell receptor beta chains from one sample in a study of human T cells and chemical hapten exposure. TCRdb analysed the RACE reads with MiXCR anew, one entry per CDR3 protein. The table lists 85,000 to 100,000 distinct CDR3 sequences, about 10% of them singletons, with about 3% in the top ten. Sequencing used whole blood, obtained in connection with sensitization to the hapten diphenylcyclopropenone (DPC). The receptors were gathered from a woman between 55 and 75 years old with alopecia areata. Some clones in this sample may be carry-over from other donors' samples. CDR3s include the opening cysteine and the closing phenylalanine or tryptophan. Each record gives: clone size, CDR3 length, J gene, D gene, V gene, CDR3 protein, CDR3 DNA. A D gene is named only where the DNA matches it firmly. Clone size, where shown, is once, few, many, or a class for clones that have expanded.

>many|14|TRBJ2-5|NA|TRBV7-8
CASSYDRGWETQYF
TGTGCCAGCAGCTATGACCGGGGGTGGGAGACCCAGTACTTC
>many|14|TRBJ2-2|NA|TRBV20-1
CSARDDRRSWELFF
TGCAGTGCTAGAGATGACAGGCGGAGCTGGGAGCTGTTTTTT
>many|16|TRBJ2-7|NA|TRBV7-2
CASSLGPGIHSYEQYF
TGTGCCAGCAGCTTGGGACCCGGCATCCACTCCTACGAGCAGTACTTC
>few|14|TRBJ2-7|NA|TRBV4-1
CASSQGLRGVEQYF
TGCGCCAGCAGCCAAGGGTTGCGGGGCGTCGAGCAGTACTTC
>NA|14|TRBJ1-1|NA|TRBV5-5
CASSSPGRWTEAFF
TGTGCCAGCAGCAGCCCCGGTCGATGGACTGAAGCTTTCTTT
>many|17|TRBJ2-3|NA|TRBV2
CASKLVRLGSGTDTQYF
TGTGCCAGCAAGCTGGTCAGGCTGGGATCAGGCACAGATACGCAGTATTTT
>many|14|TRBJ2-7|TRBD1|TRBV25-1
CASSGRTGSYEQYF
TGTGCCAGCAGTGGCCGGACAGGTTCCTACGAGCAGTACTTC
>NA|19|TRBJ2-1|TRBD2|TRBV4-2
CASSQELSGGAGGRNEQFF
TGTGCCAGCAGCCAAGAACTTAGCGGGGGGGCCGGTGGTCGCAATGAGCAGTTCTTC
>many|13|TRBJ1-1|NA|TRBV30
CAWAQDMNTEAFF
TGTGCCTGGGCACAGGACATGAACACTGAAGCTTTCTTT
>many|14|TRBJ2-7|TRBD1|TRBV27
CASSPRDRGYEQYF
TGTGCCAGCAGTCCCCGGGACAGGGGGTACGAGCAGTACTTC
>NA|12|TRBJ2-3|NA|TRBV29-1
CSAQGYSDTQYF
TGCAGCGCTCAGGGGTATTCAGATACGCAGTATTTT
>many|16|TRBJ2-6|NA|TRBV21-1
CASSKVGGEGANVLTF
TGTGCCAGCAGCAAAGTAGGGGGAGAAGGGGCCAACGTCCTGACTTTC
>NA|15|TRBJ2-7|NA|TRBV3-1
CASSQDSGTGSEQYF
TGTGCCAGCAGCCAAGATTCGGGCACGGGCTCCGAGCAGTACTTC
>NA|16|TRBJ2-1|TRBD2|TRBV6-1
CASSVIAGGNPYEQFF
TGTGCCAGCAGTGTAATAGCGGGGGGGAATCCGTATGAGCAGTTCTTC
>few|17|TRBJ2-1|TRBD2|TRBV5-1
CASSFTAGTSGADEQFF
TGCGCCAGCAGCTTCACAGCCGGGACTAGCGGAGCAGATGAGCAGTTCTTC
>many|14|TRBJ2-3|TRBD2|TRBV20-1
CSARLAGGRGAQYF
TGCAGTGCTCGGCTAGCGGGGGGTCGTGGGGCGCAGTATTTT
>many|16|TRBJ1-3|NA|TRBV6-5
CASSYSSPPSGNTIYF
TGTGCCAGCAGTTACTCGTCCCCCCCGTCTGGAAACACCATATATTTT
>many|13|TRBJ1-5|NA|TRBV5-6
CASSFSLEQPQHF
TGTGCCAGCAGCTTCAGCCTAGAGCAGCCCCAGCATTTT
>few|16|TRBJ1-2|NA|TRBV6-5
CASSYGWQVLNYGYTF
TGTGCCAGCAGTTACGGATGGCAGGTCCTTAACTATGGCTACACCTTC
>NA|16|TRBJ2-3|TRBD2|TRBV6-5
CASSYGRTSQGDTQYF
TGTGCCAGCAGTTACGGACGGACTAGCCAGGGAGATACGCAGTATTTT
>few|14|TRBJ1-2|TRBD1|TRBV2
CASGGQGVGYGYTF
TGTGCCAGCGGTGGACAGGGAGTTGGGTATGGCTACACCTTC
>NA|18|TRBJ2-3|NA|TRBV9
CASSVRFEGPTSTDTQYF
TGTGCCAGCAGCGTAAGGTTCGAGGGACCAACTAGCACAGATACGCAGTATTTT
>few|13|TRBJ1-2|TRBD1|TRBV5-5
CASSRDRAYGYTF
TGTGCCAGCAGCCGGGACAGGGCCTATGGCTACACCTTC
>few|16|TRBJ2-3|TRBD1|TRBV6-6
CASSRTGTDLGDTQYF
TGTGCCAGCAGTCGGACAGGGACCGACCTGGGGGATACGCAGTATTTT
>few|16|TRBJ2-2|TRBD1|TRBV25-1
CASSELRQGSTGELFF
TGTGCCAGCAGTGAGTTGAGACAGGGGAGCACCGGGGAGCTGTTTTTT
>NA|14|TRBJ2-3|NA|TRBV7-9
CATNLEDLTDTQYF
TGTGCCACCAACCTGGAGGACCTCACAGATACGCAGTATTTT
>many|17|TRBJ2-3|TRBD2|TRBV5-4
CASSMRLAGGPTDTQYF
TGTGCCAGCAGCATGAGACTAGCGGGGGGACCCACAGATACGCAGTATTTT
>many|14|TRBJ2-1|TRBD2|TRBV12-3/TRBV12-4
CASSPSGGYNEQFF
TGTGCCAGCAGTCCGAGCGGGGGTTACAATGAGCAGTTCTTC
>many|15|TRBJ2-1|TRBD1|TRBV7-9
CASSLGGWTGNEQFF
TGTGCCAGCAGCTTAGGCGGTTGGACAGGGAATGAGCAGTTCTTC
>NA|16|TRBJ2-1|NA|TRBV3-1
CASSPFQGNSYNEQFF
TGTGCCAGCAGCCCATTCCAGGGGAACTCCTACAATGAGCAGTTCTTC
>many|15|TRBJ2-2|NA|TRBV6-6
CASTSVVSNTGELFF
TGTGCCAGCACTTCCGTAGTATCGAACACCGGGGAGCTGTTTTTT
>few|14|TRBJ2-3|TRBD1|TRBV10-3
CAISATGGADTQYF
TGTGCCATCAGTGCGACAGGGGGCGCAGATACGCAGTATTTT
>few|13|TRBJ2-1|NA|TRBV30
CAWRTSGLNEQFF
TGTGCCTGGAGGACCAGCGGACTCAATGAGCAGTTCTTC
>few|12|TRBJ2-5|NA|TRBV7-2
CASSHTQETQYF
TGTGCCAGCAGCCATACCCAAGAGACCCAGTACTTC
>NA|13|TRBJ1-2|TRBD1|TRBV12-3/TRBV12-4
CASSFQGDNGYTF
TGTGCCAGCAGTTTCCAGGGGGATAATGGCTACACCTTC
>many|14|TRBJ2-5|NA|TRBV7-2
CASSLVPGQETQYF
TGTGCCAGCAGCTTAGTGCCAGGGCAAGAGACCCAGTACTTC
>many|15|TRBJ1-2|TRBD1|TRBV20-1
CSARNPGQGFVGYTF
TGCAGTGCTAGGAACCCGGGACAGGGGTTCGTCGGCTACACCTTC
>many|15|TRBJ2-3|NA|TRBV18
CASSPPSGSTDTQYF
TGTGCCAGCTCACCACCCAGCGGCAGCACAGATACGCAGTATTTT
>NA|14|TRBJ2-7|TRBD1|TRBV11-2
CASSQTGVTYEQYF
TGTGCCAGCAGCCAGACAGGGGTGACCTACGAGCAGTACTTC
>medium-sized|14|TRBJ1-5|NA|TRBV12-3/TRBV12-4
CASSLQAKGGPQHF
TGTGCCAGCAGTCTACAGGCAAAAGGGGGGCCCCAGCATTTT
>many|13|TRBJ2-3|NA|TRBV20-1
CSAIGGGTDTQYF
TGCAGTGCTATAGGGGGGGGAACAGATACGCAGTATTTT
>few|12|TRBJ1-2|TRBD1|TRBV29-1
CSVVQGNYGYTF
TGCAGCGTAGTACAGGGGAACTATGGCTACACCTTC
>many|12|TRBJ2-5|NA|TRBV30
CAWSAAEETQYF
TGTGCCTGGAGTGCAGCAGAAGAGACCCAGTACTTC
>NA|15|TRBJ2-3|NA|TRBV6-5
CASSYSPAILDTQYF
TGTGCCAGCAGTTACTCTCCTGCCATCTTGGATACGCAGTATTTT
>many|17|TRBJ2-5|TRBD1|TRBV15
CATSRDLGTGSKETQYF
TGTGCCACCAGCAGAGATTTGGGGACAGGGTCAAAAGAGACCCAGTACTTC
>many|15|TRBJ2-5|NA|TRBV7-2
CASSLVWQGGGTQYF
TGTGCCAGCAGCTTAGTTTGGCAGGGTGGCGGTACCCAGTACTTC
>NA|13|TRBJ2-7|NA|TRBV7-9
CASSRSTSYEQYF
TGTGCCAGCAGCCGCTCGACTAGTTACGAGCAGTACTTC
>few|15|TRBJ2-5|NA|TRBV6-5
CASSYTQGLVETQYF
TGTGCCAGCAGTTACACACAGGGACTCGTGGAGACCCAGTACTTC
>NA|16|TRBJ2-3|TRBD2|TRBV20-1
CSARPVTSGGSDTQYF
TGCAGTGCTAGGCCTGTAACTAGCGGGGGGTCAGATACGCAGTATTTT
>NA|16|TRBJ2-2|TRBD1|TRBV12-3/TRBV12-4
CASKKTGIANTGELFF
TGTGCCAGCAAAAAGACAGGGATCGCGAACACCGGGGAGCTGTTTTTT
>NA|17|TRBJ2-3|NA|TRBV21-1
CAGLRDRDSGSTDTQYF
TGTGCCGGCTTACGGGACCGGGACAGTGGTTCCACAGATACGCAGTATTTT
>few|12|TRBJ1-3|NA|TRBV30
CAWKKSGNTIYF
TGTGCCTGGAAAAAGTCTGGAAACACCATATATTTT
>few|16|TRBJ1-1|NA|TRBV4-2
CASSQAEGSTNTEAFF
TGTGCCAGCAGCCAAGCTGAGGGCAGCACGAACACTGAAGCTTTCTTT
>few|14|TRBJ1-1|TRBD1|TRBV5-4
CASTFDRANTEAFF
TGTGCCAGCACCTTCGACAGGGCGAACACTGAAGCTTTCTTT
>NA|18|TRBJ2-1|TRBD2|TRBV7-9
CASSASSGLAGMMNEQFF
TGTGCCAGCAGCGCCTCTTCTGGTCTAGCGGGGATGATGAATGAGCAGTTCTTC
>few|13|TRBJ1-5|NA|TRBV12-3/TRBV12-4
CASRPGGYQPQHF
TGTGCCAGCAGACCCGGGGGGTATCAGCCCCAGCATTTT
>NA|15|TRBJ1-5|NA|TRBV5-4
CASSPEGGFNQPQHF
TGTGCCAGCAGCCCCGAGGGGGGTTTCAATCAGCCCCAGCATTTT
>many|14|TRBJ2-4|TRBD1|TRBV14
CASSQGGQGNIQYF
TGTGCCAGCAGCCAAGGAGGACAGGGGAACATTCAGTACTTC